This TCR beta chain is from a study of blood T cell repertoires in COVID-19. About the research overall: The United States, Italy and Spain supplied acute and convalescent COVID-19 samples. From T cells, B-cell-depleted T cells, or PBMCs came the material, which was cDNA or gDNA.

In the study's own analysis: Amplification of reference gene primers was used by the study to estimate nucleated cell counts. Sequencing used immunoSEQ multiplex PCR; TCRdb keeps in-frame clones, though not all of them. V and J calls and clone size are as listed in that table; D and trimming were resolved from the DNA. The sample shows around 100,000 clones, 80% to 90% of them seen only once. Germline V gene lookup returns CDR1 MNHEY and CDR2 SMNVEV (reference sequence). CDR3 length: 15 residues. The V segment lost 7 bases and the J segment 4 bases; nucleotides outside the gene matches: 6. The chain uses TRBV27 and TRBJ2-6; 8 bases match TRBD1. Input material: peripheral blood. This receptor was taken from a human donor in a cohort sampled during active COVID-19. CDR3 loop: CASTPQGAGANVLTF. In DNA, the CDR3 is TGTGCCAGCACCCCCCAGGGGGCGGGGGCCAACGTCCTGACTTTC.